The clone carrying this T cell receptor (beta chain) was seen a handful of times. Its antigen is currently unknown. Template switching by 5'RACE produced TCR cDNA, adding a universal primer site and UMIs. TCRdb recomputed calls from the 5' RACE reads with MiXCR, one row per CDR3 protein. This sample has roughly 310,000 distinct CDR3 sequences, with 7.5% to 9% found just once. Trimming shortened V by 2 bases and J by 8 bases, and 4 bases separated the two germline ends. The CDR3 is 11 amino acids. Looked up from germline, CDR1 is MNHEY and CDR2 is SVGAGI. The data stem from a study of T cells after yellow fever vaccination. Study-wide points: Relatively few clonotypes were ones that appeared in both CD4 and CD8 compartments.

The TCR comes from a man between 18 and 29 years old who received the YFV17D yellow fever vaccine. The sequenced sample was PBMCs, obtained on the day of the first yellow fever vaccination. This chain connects TRBV6-5 to TRBJ2-1; D is undetermined. For the CDR3, the DNA is TGTGCCAGCAGTTACGAGGATGAGCAGTTCTTC. Amino acids: CASSYEDEQFF.